This T cell receptor (beta chain) stems from a study of cytomegalovirus exposure and HLA in healthy donors. PCR amplification relied on 60 Vbeta primers (plus 13 Jbeta primers). The protocol was immunoSEQ multiplex PCR, while the TCRdb copy is restricted to in-frame clones and leaves out a portion. The profile covers 76,000 or so clones, with approximately 79% appearing a single time and 2.5% taken by the ten largest. The CDR3 is made up of 14 amino acids. Per germline, CDR1 SGHAT and CDR2 FQNNGV. J lost 8 bases, V lost 6 bases, and 8 bases had no gene match. The chain uses TRBV11-2 and TRBJ1-4; the match to TRBD1 covers 8 bases. This clonotype originated in a man aged 25 to 45 in good health and CMV-seronegative. Sequencing was done on a sample of PBMCs. The CDR3: CASSPGQGIEKLFF. The DNA for the CDR3 is TGTGCCAGCAGTCCCGGACAGGGAATAGAAAAACTGTTTTTT. Full variable domain (outside the CDR3, taken from reference TRBV11-2 and TRBJ1-4): EAGVAQSPRYKIIEKRQSVAFWCNPISGHATLYWYQQILGQGPKLLIQFQNNGVVDDSQLPKDRFSAERLKGVDSTLKIQPAKLEDSAVYLCASSPGQGIEKLFFGSGTQLSVL.